This T cell receptor (beta chain) was sequenced in a study of glioma-infiltrating T cells after dendritic cell vaccination. Regarding the study as a whole: Only a small number of patients had complete blood and tumor samples. Survival was not directly related to TCR clonality in these patients.

Assay used: immunoSEQ multiplex PCR; TCRdb lists only in-frame clones, some missing. The sample lists 50,000 to 60,000 clones; roughly 80% were seen once. Sample time point: after dendritic cell vaccination, including at tumor progression/relapse. The germline CDR1 and CDR2 sequences are SGHTA and FQGNSA. CDR3 size: 13 residues. V dropped 1 base and J dropped 1 base, with 4 bases sitting between them. This clone appeared once. The target antigen is unknown. The sequences come from blood, collected after dendritic cell vaccination. This rearrangement joins TRBV7-2 to TRBJ1-1; D gene uncertain. This clonotype originated in a human donor with glioblastoma. The CDR3 DNA follows: TGTGCCAGCAGCTTAGAGAGGAACACTGAAGCTTTCTTT. Its protein is CASSLERNTEAFF. The entire variable domain, with the rest obtained from reference TRBV7-2 and TRBJ1-1, is as follows: GAGVSQSPSNKVTEKGKDVELRCDPISGHTALYWYRQSLGQGLEFLIYFQGNSAPDKSGLPSDRFSAERTGGSVSTLTIQRTQQEDSAVYLCASSLERNTEAFFGQGTRLTVV.